One and the same sample provided the 7 T cell receptor beta chains below, sequenced in a study of radiotherapy plus CTLA-4 blockade in lung cancer. Assay used: immunoSEQ multiplex PCR; TCRdb lists only in-frame clones, some missing. The data hold 95,000 to 150,000 clones, with just under 90% observed a single time. Source: peripheral blood, taken from a patient treated with radiotherapy plus ipilimumab. These receptors originate from a human donor with non-small cell lung cancer that progressed on radiotherapy plus ipilimumab.

This rearrangement joins TRBV4-1 to TRBJ2-7; weak D call: TRBD2 (6 bases). This CDR3 contains 17 residues. CDR1 and CDR2 from the germline V gene are MGHRA and YSYEKL. Trimming cost V 1 base and J 1 base, with 17 bases left between them. The CDR3 DNA sequence: TGCGCCAGCAGCCAAGGTCCCCGGGACTTGGGGTCCTACGAGCAGTACTTC. This translates into CASSQGPRDLGSYEQYF.

This sequence joins TRBV5-1 and TRBJ1-1; 11 bases match TRBD1. The V and J ends lost 3 bases and 8 bases, in that order; junction bases with no gene match: 18. The CDR3 loop spans 18 amino acids. CDR1 is SGHRS, CDR2 YFSETQ, per germline. The CDR3 nucleotides are TGCGCCAGCAGCTCGTTTTTCGGGTTCGGACAGGGGGCTTCGGAAGCTTTCTTT. Protein: CASSSFFGFGQGASEAFF.

The V and J genes are TRBV5-6 and TRBJ2-7; the D gene is possibly TRBD1 (6 bases). The V end lost 3 bases, the J end lost 4 bases, and 11 bases lay between the germline ends. Germline assignment: CDR1 SGHDT and CDR2 YYEEEE. The CDR3 sequence is 13 residues long. In DNA, the CDR3 is TGTGCCAGCAGCTGGATCACAGGGTACGAGCAGTACTTC. This codes for CASSWITGYEQYF.

CDR3 in amino acids: CASSEANTGSAQSYGYTF. The CDR3 bases are TGTGCCAGCAGTGAAGCAAACACAGGGTCCGCTCAGAGCTATGGCTACACCTTC. This chain connects TRBV6-1 to TRBJ1-2, with D tentatively TRBD1 (6 bases). CDR3 length equals 18 residues. CDR1 is MNHNS, CDR2 SASEGT, per germline. V was cut by 0 bases and J by 4 bases, with 21 bases left in between.

This chain joins TRBV18 and TRBJ2-1; TRBD1 or TRBD2 may be the D gene (5 bases each). Germline V gene data show CDR1 as KGHSH and CDR2 as LQKENI. Trimming removed 6 bases at V and 0 bases at J, with 24 bases between. This CDR3 comprises 19 residues. DNA of the CDR3: TGTGCCAGCTCCACAAGGGGCCGGGGCGTCCAGAGCTCCTACAATGAGCAGTTCTTC. This gives the protein CASSTRGRGVQSSYNEQFF.

The rearrangement links TRBV10-1 to TRBJ1-1; no firm D call. Germline lookup yields CDR1 WNHNN and CDR2 SYGVQD (reference sequence). The CDR3 loop spans 13 amino acids. Trimming took off 7 bases at V and 1 base at J, with 10 bases between the two ends. The CDR3 is CASKPGRNTEAFF. CDR3 in DNA: TGCGCCAGCAAACCAGGTCGGAACACTGAAGCTTTCTTT.

The genes are TRBV7-9 and TRBJ2-1, with TRBD2 matching over 9 bases. The CDR3 runs to 16 residues. Germline loops: CDR1 SEHNR, CDR2 FQNEAQ (reference sequence). The V and J ends lost 6 bases and 7 bases, in that order; junction bases with no gene match: 13. The DNA of the CDR3 is TGTGCCAGCAGTTCAATTAACGGGACTAGCAATAATGAGCAGTTCTTC. The encoded protein is CASSSINGTSNNEQFF.